The 23 T cell receptor beta chains below all came from one sample that was sequenced in a study of blood T cell dynamics during melanoma immunotherapy. The time point was: pre-treatment baseline. The repertoire was sequenced with immunoSEQ multiplex PCR; TCRdb's copy has only in-frame clones and lacks some. The table includes under 4,500 clones, 96% detected once. This material consisted of effector memory CD8+ T cells from blood, taken from a patient treated with checkpoint blockade. All receptors come from a human donor with melanoma.

The rearrangement uses TRBV27 and TRBJ2-7, with D perhaps TRBD2 (6 bases). Trimming pared 3 bases from V and 5 bases from J, leaving 17 bases between. The CDR3 extends over 15 amino acids. The germline CDR1 and CDR2 sequences are MNHEY and SMNVEV (reference sequence). DNA for the CDR3: TGTGCCAGCAGTTTGACTAGTTTCCCCACCCACGAGCAGTACTTC. Translating gives CASSLTSFPTHEQYF.

This rearrangement joins TRBV29-1 to TRBJ2-1; TRBD2 is a possible D gene (6 bases). Germline CDR1 is SQVTM and CDR2 is ANQGSEA. The CDR3 has 11 residues. V was shortened by 7 bases and J by 6 bases, with 10 bases between the two germline ends. CDR3 coding DNA: TGCAGCGCGTTCGGGGGCAATGAGCAGTTCTTC. Its translation: CSAFGGNEQFF.

In this sample, this clone turned up once. V usage is TRBV7-9 and J usage is TRBJ2-3; TRBD1 or TRBD2 may be the D gene (5 bases each). Germline loops: CDR1 SEHNR, CDR2 FQNEAQ (reference sequence). V gave up 8 bases and J gave up 12 bases, with 21 bases separating them. The CDR3 extends over 13 amino acids. CDR3 protein: CASGSTPGRPQYF. CDR3 nucleotide sequence: TGTGCCAGCGGATCAACCCCGGGACGTCCCCAGTATTTT.

V is TRBV6-5 and J is TRBJ1-4; no firm D call. CDR1 MNHEY and CDR2 SVGAGI come from the germline V gene. The germline V and J ends were trimmed by 0 bases and 0 bases, with 8 bases remaining between them. This CDR3 is built from 16 residues. CDR3 nucleotides: TGTGCCAGCAGTTACTCGATAGAGGCAACTAATGAAAAACTGTTTTTT. Amino acids: CASSYSIEATNEKLFF.

The V gene is TRBV6-5, the J gene TRBJ2-7; 7 nucleotides line up with TRBD2. Germline V gives CDR1 MNHEY, CDR2 SVGAGI. V lost 9 bases to trimming and J lost 1 base; unmatched junction nucleotides: 6. There are 13 residues in the CDR3. The CDR3, as DNA: TGTGCCAGGCTAGCGGAGGTTTCCTACGAGCAGTACTTC. This translates into CARLAEVSYEQYF.

This chain links TRBV9 with TRBJ2-3; D perhaps matches TRBD2 (7 bases). CDR3 length: 16 amino acids. V lost 2 bases and J 4 bases, leaving 17 bases between the germline ends. Germline V gene data show CDR1 as SGDLS and CDR2 as YYNGEE. The CDR3 spells CASSVWVGGGPDTQYF. CDR3 sequence (DNA): TGTGCCAGCAGCGTTTGGGTAGGGGGAGGGCCAGATACGCAGTATTTT.

CDR3 loop: CASRRGQVYNEQFF. The CDR3 nucleotides are TGTGCCAGCAGACGGGGCCAGGTCTACAATGAGCAGTTCTTC. The V call is TRBV28, the J call TRBJ2-1; D possibly uses TRBD1 or TRBD2 (5 bases each). Germline V lookup: CDR1 MDHEN, CDR2 SYDVKM. The CDR3 extends over 14 amino acids. The V end was cut by 6 bases, the J end by 3 bases, with 12 bases between.

This chain connects TRBV21-1 to TRBJ2-7; whether TRBD1, the table's D call, matches the DNA was not checked. TRBV21-1 is reported as a pseudogene. This CDR3 contains 16 residues. The CDR3 sequence is CASSKGGTGICDEQYF. CDR3 coding DNA: TGTGCCAGCAGCAAAGGAGGGACAGGGATCTGCGACGAGCAGTACTTC.

The chain uses TRBV15 and TRBJ2-7; 7 positions match TRBD1. V trimming: 1 base; J trimming: 1 base; junction bases outside the gene matches: 19. Germline CDR1 is LNHNV and CDR2 is YYDKDF (reference sequence). The CDR3 runs to 20 residues. This chain's CDR3 is CATSRAGGDRVDRLSYEQYF. The CDR3 bases are TGTGCCACCAGCAGAGCTGGGGGAGACAGGGTTGATCGTCTGTCCTACGAGCAGTACTTC.

The chain joins TRBV10-3 to TRBJ2-7; D uncertain. Per the germline V gene, CDR1 is ENHRY and CDR2 is SYGVKD. The CDR3 is 12 residues long. Trimming took off 5 bases at V and 5 bases at J, with 10 bases between the two ends. CDR3 in amino acids: CAISKASDEQYF. The DNA of the CDR3 is TGTGCCATCAGTAAAGCCAGCGACGAGCAGTACTTC.

The CDR3 region has the DNA TGTGCCAGCAGTCCCACCTCGGACAGGGTAGGCTACGAGCAGTACTTC. This sequence encodes CASSPTSDRVGYEQYF. The chain employs TRBV28 and TRBJ2-7, with TRBD1 matching over 8 bases. In germline, CDR1 is MDHEN, CDR2 SYDVKM. V shed 5 bases, J shed 3 bases, and the junction held 12 bases outside the gene matches. The CDR3 is 16 amino acids.

This sequence joins TRBV19 and TRBJ2-1; TRBD2 matches at 13 bases. CDR3 length equals 17 residues. Unmatched junction bases numbered 9, after V lost 3 bases and J lost 7 bases. The V gene's germline CDR1 is LNHDA and CDR2 SQIVND (reference sequence). CDR3 nucleotide sequence: TGTGCCAGTAGTATCCGGACTAGCGGGAGTAGAATGAATGAGCAGTTCTTC. It yields the protein CASSIRTSGSRMNEQFF.

The genes are TRBV4-1 and TRBJ2-2; D not certain. With 3 bases removed from V and 5 bases from J, the gap between germline ends came to 16 bases. The CDR3 has 16 residues. Germline V gene data show CDR1 as MGHRA and CDR2 as YSYEKL. This chain's CDR3 is CASSHRDSGRTGELFF. Written as DNA, the CDR3 is TGCGCCAGCAGCCACAGAGACTCGGGTAGGACCGGGGAGCTGTTTTTT.

This clone appeared a few times. The rearrangement uses TRBV14 and TRBJ1-4, with 9 nucleotides matching TRBD1. Germline CDR1 SGHDN, CDR2 FVKESK. The CDR3 extends over 15 amino acids. The ends lost 5 bases at V and 8 bases at J; junction bases unmatched: 9. The CDR3 nucleotides read TGTGCCAGCAGCGAACCGGGACAGGGCAAAGAAAAACTGTTTTTT. Translated, it gives CASSEPGQGKEKLFF.

The chain joins TRBV28 to TRBJ2-7; 10 positions match TRBD2. The germline CDR1 and CDR2 sequences are MDHEN and SYDVKM. The CDR3 runs to 17 residues. V lost 5 bases and J lost 0; bases outside the gene matches: 10. The CDR3 loop is CASSRTPGTSDSYEQYF. DNA of the CDR3: TGTGCCAGCAGTCGTACTCCCGGGACTAGCGACTCCTACGAGCAGTACTTC.

This clone has only one observation. The chain joins TRBV5-6 to TRBJ1-1; D not certain. V lost 4 bases, J lost 8 bases, and 15 bases lay in between. CDR1 and CDR2 (germline): SGHDT, YYEEEE. CDR3 length: 13 amino acids. The CDR3: CASSPGVRPEAFF. In DNA form, the CDR3 reads TGTGCCAGCAGCCCTGGCGTGCGACCGGAAGCTTTCTTT. The full variable domain, rest sourced from reference TRBV5-6 and TRBJ1-1, is DAGVTQSPTHLIKTRGQQVTLRCSPKSGHDTVSWYQQALGQGPQFIFQYYEEEERQRGNFPDRFSGHQFPNYSSELNVNALLLGDSALYLCASSPGVRPEAFFGQGTRLTVV.

The chain employs TRBV2 and TRBJ2-7, with 7 bases lining up with TRBD2. CDR3 length equals 13 residues. Germline V lookup: CDR1 SNHLY, CDR2 FYNNEI. With 8 bases clipped from V and 0 bases from J, the junction kept 4 bases outside the gene matches. As DNA, the CDR3 is TGTGCCAGCGGGGGGGGAGTCTCCTACGAGCAGTACTTC. It yields the protein CASGGGVSYEQYF.

V usage is TRBV6-4 and J usage is TRBJ2-7; D gene ambiguous. The germline V and J ends were trimmed by 4 bases and 6 bases, with 10 bases remaining between them. The CDR3 is 12 amino acids. In germline, CDR1 is MRHNA, CDR2 SNTAGT. CDR3 protein: CASSGPRREQYF. The CDR3 DNA reads TGTGCCAGCAGTGGCCCCCGACGCGAGCAGTACTTC.

The rearrangement uses TRBV5-4 and TRBJ2-7; TRBD1 matches 7 bases. With V trimmed by 5 bases and J by 3 bases, 5 bases remained unmatched. Germline loops: CDR1 SGHNT, CDR2 YYREEE (reference sequence). The CDR3 contains 13 residues. The CDR3 nucleotides read TGTGCCAGCAGTCCTGGGACAGTCTACGAGCAGTACTTC. Protein sequence: CASSPGTVYEQYF.

V and J are TRBV5-6 and TRBJ2-1; 9 bases line up with TRBD1. The V segment lost 2 bases and the J segment 12 bases; nucleotides outside the gene matches: 12. CDR1 is SGHDT and CDR2 is YYEEEE in the germline V gene. The CDR3 extends over 15 amino acids. The DNA of the CDR3 is TGTGCCAGCAGCTTCCGGGACAGGGTGGATAAGGGGCAGTTCTTC. Its translation: CASSFRDRVDKGQFF.

The chain employs TRBV7-8 and TRBJ2-5; 7 bases map to TRBD1. The closer fit of TRBJ2-7 to the DNA end suggests the J call may be wrong. Germline CDR1 SGHVS, CDR2 FQNEAQ. There are 15 residues in the CDR3. The CDR3 region has the DNA TGTGCCAGCAGCCCCTCAGCCACAGGGGCCTACGAGCAGTACTTC. Translated: CASSPSATGAYEQYF.

V and J are TRBV9 and TRBJ2-5; maybe TRBD1 (5 bases). The CDR3 runs 15 residues. From germline, CDR1 is SGDLS and CDR2 YYNGEE. V was trimmed by 0 bases and J by 5 bases, leaving 14 bases between them. CDR3 coding DNA: TGTGCCAGCAGCGTAGATCAGGGATTCGGGGAGACCCAGTACTTC. Translating gives CASSVDQGFGETQYF.

The chain carries TRBV7-4 and TRBJ2-1, with D perhaps TRBD2 (6 bases). Germline loops: CDR1 SGHVT, CDR2 SQSDAQ. V was clipped by 5 bases and J by 4 bases, with 18 bases between them. The CDR3 has 16 amino acids. The CDR3 DNA reads TGTGCCAGCAGCCCATCCTCGGACTACCTTTACAATGAGCAGTTCTTC. Protein sequence: CASSPSSDYLYNEQFF.